This T cell receptor beta chain was retrieved from a study of T cell responses to AZD1222 COVID-19 vaccine. Study-level findings and limits: There were mostly white British donors and more females than males, and clonal diversity was possibly underestimated.

The method was immunoSEQ multiplex PCR; TCRdb's version includes in-frame clones alone and lacks a portion of them. This repertoire shows tens of thousands of clones, around 85% found once; its top ten account for over 15%. As concerns this clone: Its cognate antigen is unknown.

The specimen comprised peripheral blood, sampled on day 0 of AZD1222 vaccination. The sequence was collected from an adult in good health.

CDR3 sequence reads: CASSQGTSEAYEQYF. The CDR3 DNA follows: TGCGCCAGCAGCCAAGGGACTAGCGAGGCCTACGAGCAGTACTTC. The chain has TRBV4-3 and TRBJ2-7; TRBD2 matches at 9 bases. The trim removed 1 base at V and 2 bases at J, leaving 3 bases unmatched. Germline V lookup: CDR1 LGHNA, CDR2 YSLEER. The CDR3 runs to 15 residues.